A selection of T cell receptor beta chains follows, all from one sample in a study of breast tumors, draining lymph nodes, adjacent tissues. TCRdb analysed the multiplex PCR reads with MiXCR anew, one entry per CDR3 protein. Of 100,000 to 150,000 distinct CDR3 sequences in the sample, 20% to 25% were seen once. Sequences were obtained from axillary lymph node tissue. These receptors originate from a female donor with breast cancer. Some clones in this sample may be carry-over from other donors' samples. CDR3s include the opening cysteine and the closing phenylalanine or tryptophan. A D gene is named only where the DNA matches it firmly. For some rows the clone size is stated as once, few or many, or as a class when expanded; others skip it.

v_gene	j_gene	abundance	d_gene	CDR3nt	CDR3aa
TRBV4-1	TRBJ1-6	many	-	TGCGCCAGCAGCCAAGGGGTAGGGACGAGTTCACCCCTCCACTTT	CASSQGVGTSSPLHF
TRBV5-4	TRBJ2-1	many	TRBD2	TGTGCCAGCAGCTTGATGACGGGAGGGGGGAGGAATGAGCAGTTCTTC	CASSLMTGGGRNEQFF
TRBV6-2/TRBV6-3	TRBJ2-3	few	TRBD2	TGTGCCAGCAGTTATCCCCGTCTAGCGGGAGTAACAGATACGCAGTATTTT	CASSYPRLAGVTDTQYF
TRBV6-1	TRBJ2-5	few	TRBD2	TGTGCCAGCGATGGGACTAGCGGGAGAGTGGGGGAGACCCAGTACTTC	CASDGTSGRVGETQYF
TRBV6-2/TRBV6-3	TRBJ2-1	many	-	TGTGCCAGCACCGACACTAATGAGCAGTTCTTC	CASTDTNEQFF
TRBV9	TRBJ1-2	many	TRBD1	TGTGCCAGCAGCGTAGAATCTTGGACAGGGGGCGCTAACTATGGCTACACCTTC	CASSVESWTGGANYGYTF
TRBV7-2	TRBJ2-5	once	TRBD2	TGTGCCAGCAGCTTTGGATTTAGCGGGAGGGGGGAGACCCAGTACTTC	CASSFGFSGRGETQYF
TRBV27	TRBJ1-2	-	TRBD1	TGTGCCACTTGGACAGGGGTTAGTGGCTACACCTTC	CATWTGVSGYTF
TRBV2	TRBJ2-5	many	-	TGTGCCAGCAGTGGCAGGACAGGCGGGGGGGAGACCCAGTACTTC	CASSGRTGGGETQYF
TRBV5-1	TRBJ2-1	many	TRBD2	TGCGCCAGCAGCTTGAGGGCTAGCGGGAGCCATGAGCAGTTCTTC	CASSLRASGSHEQFF
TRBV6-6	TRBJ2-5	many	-	TGTGCCAGCAGTTACTACGGGTGGAAGACCCAGTACTTC	CASSYYGWKTQYF
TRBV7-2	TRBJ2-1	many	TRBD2	TGTGCCAGCAGCCAGGCGCCCGGACTAGCGGAGTTCCATGAGCAGTTCTTC	CASSQAPGLAEFHEQFF
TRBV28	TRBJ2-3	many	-	TGTGCCAGCAGCTCAGAAAAAGATACGCAGTATTTT	CASSSEKDTQYF
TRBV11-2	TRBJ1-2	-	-	TGTGCCAGCAGCCCTCAGGACGGGGGGGAGAACTATGGCTGCACCTTC	CASSPQDGGENYGCTF
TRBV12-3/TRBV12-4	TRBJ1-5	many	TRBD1	TGTGCCAGCAGGGCCGGGACAGCTAATCAGCCCCAGCATTTT	CASRAGTANQPQHF
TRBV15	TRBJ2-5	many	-	TGTGCCACCAAAGCAAGCGGCACGGAGACCCAGTACTTC	CATKASGTETQYF
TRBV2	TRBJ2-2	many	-	TGTGCCAGCAGCCCGGTACGGGAGCAGTCCGGGGAGCTGTTTTTT	CASSPVREQSGELFF
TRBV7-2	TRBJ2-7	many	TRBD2	TGTGCCAGCAGCTTCGGAAGCGGGAGCACATCCTACGAGCAGTACTTC	CASSFGSGSTSYEQYF
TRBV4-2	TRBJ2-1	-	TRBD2	TGTGCCAGCAGCCCCAGGGCAGCGGGAGTGCCCCACAATGGGCAGTTCTTC	CASSPRAAGVPHNGQFF
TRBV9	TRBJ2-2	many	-	TGTGCCAGCAGCGTAGGCGGGGTGAACACCGGGGAGCTGTTTTTT	CASSVGGVNTGELFF
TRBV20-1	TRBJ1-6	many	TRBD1	TGCAGTGCCTCGCCCGGGACAGGGAAAAACTCCTATAATTCACCCCTCCACTTT	CSASPGTGKNSYNSPLHF
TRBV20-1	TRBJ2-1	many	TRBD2	TGCAGTGCTGAAGCGGGAGGTAACAATGAGCAGTTCTTC	CSAEAGGNNEQFF